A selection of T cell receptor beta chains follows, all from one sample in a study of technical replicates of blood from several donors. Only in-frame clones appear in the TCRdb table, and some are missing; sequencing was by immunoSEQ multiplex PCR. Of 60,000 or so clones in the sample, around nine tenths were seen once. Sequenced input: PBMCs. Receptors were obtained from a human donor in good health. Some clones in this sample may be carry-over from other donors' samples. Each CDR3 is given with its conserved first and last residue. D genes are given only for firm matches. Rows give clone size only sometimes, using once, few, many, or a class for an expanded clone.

CASSPLTATNEKLFF,TGTGCCAGCAGCCCCTTGACAGCAACTAATGAAAAACTGTTTTTT,TRBV21-1,NA,TRBJ1-4,NA
CASSEFGGASYEQYF,TGTGCCAGCAGTGAATTTGGGGGGGCCTCCTACGAGCAGTACTTC,TRBV25-1,once,TRBJ2-7,NA
CASSPLGGSRGSPLHF,TGTGCCAGCAGCCCGTTGGGAGGCTCAAGAGGATCACCCCTCCACTTT,TRBV5-6,NA,TRBJ1-6,NA
CASSLQTSTDTQYF,TGCGCCAGCAGCTTACAAACCAGCACAGATACGCAGTATTTT,TRBV5-1,NA,TRBJ2-3,NA
CASSLASGSTDTQYF,TGTGCCAGCAGCTTAGCCAGCGGAAGCACAGATACGCAGTATTTT,TRBV11-2,NA,TRBJ2-3,NA
CASSSGQAMNTEAFF,TGTGCCAGCAGCTCGGGACAGGCGATGAACACTGAAGCTTTCTTT,TRBV7-2,NA,TRBJ1-1,TRBD1
CSVAGTAGANYGYTF,TGCAGCGTGGCCGGGACCGCGGGGGCTAACTATGGCTACACCTTC,TRBV29-1,NA,TRBJ1-2,NA
CASSTREGTDTQYF,TGTGCCAGCAGCACTCGGGAGGGGACAGATACGCAGTATTTT,TRBV7-6,NA,TRBJ2-3,TRBD2
CAWSGTVVVKLFF,TGTGCCTGGAGCGGGACTGTTGTGGTAAAACTGTTTTTT,TRBV30,NA,TRBJ1-4,NA
CASFRESSNGEQFF,TGTGCCAGCTTTCGGGAGAGCTCTAATGGAGAGCAGTTCTTC,TRBV2,NA,TRBJ2-1,NA
CASSWTGGTEAFF,TGTGCCAGCAGCTGGACAGGGGGCACTGAAGCTTTCTTT,TRBV5-4,NA,TRBJ1-1,TRBD1
CASSQQLASTGELFF,TGTGCCAGCAGCCAACAATTAGCTTCCACCGGGGAGCTGTTTTTT,TRBV14,many,TRBJ2-2,NA
CASSSYRQGKYEQYF,TGTGCCAGCAGCTCCTATAGACAGGGAAAGTACGAGCAGTACTTC,TRBV7-6,NA,TRBJ2-7,TRBD1
CASRTGGRGFYEQYF,TGTGCCAGCAGAACCGGGGGCAGGGGGTTCTACGAGCAGTACTTC,TRBV11-2,NA,TRBJ2-7,NA
CASSSGNSYEQYF,TGTGCCAGCAGCTCGGGGAACTCCTACGAGCAGTACTTC,TRBV7-2,NA,TRBJ2-7,NA
CASTTDRGADTQYF,TGCGCCAGCACAACGGACAGGGGCGCAGATACGCAGTATTTT,TRBV4-3,NA,TRBJ2-3,TRBD1
CASSRDSRPYGYTF,TGTGCCAGCTCAAGGGACAGCCGACCCTATGGCTACACCTTC,TRBV18,NA,TRBJ1-2,TRBD1
CASKGERGETQYF,TGTGCCAGCAAGGGGGAGAGGGGAGAGACCCAGTACTTC,TRBV2,NA,TRBJ2-5,NA
CATRQGDGNTIYF,TGTGCCACCCGACAGGGGGACGGAAACACCATATATTTT,TRBV10-3,NA,TRBJ1-3,TRBD1
CASSTTSGDNEQFF,TGTGCCAGCAGTACCACTAGCGGAGACAATGAGCAGTTCTTC,TRBV6-6,NA,TRBJ2-1,TRBD2
CASKKTSGEQYF,TGTGCCAGCAAGAAAACTAGCGGCGAGCAGTACTTC,TRBV6-5,few,TRBJ2-7,TRBD2
CASSLSVLTDTQYF,TGTGCCAGCAGCTTGAGTGTCCTCACAGATACGCAGTATTTT,TRBV7-3,NA,TRBJ2-3,NA
CASSRLAGGRGETQYF,TGTGCCAGCAGCCGATTAGCGGGGGGCCGGGGAGAGACCCAGTACTTC,TRBV4-2,NA,TRBJ2-5,TRBD2
CASSPSGTAAGYTF,TGTGCCAGCAGCCCGTCGGGGACAGCCGCCGGCTACACCTTC,TRBV7-6,NA,TRBJ1-2,TRBD1
CASSQDPGQGREKLFF,TGCGCCAGCAGCCAAGACCCGGGACAGGGGAGGGAAAAACTGTTTTTT,TRBV4-1,NA,TRBJ1-4,TRBD1
CASSRDTAGADEQFF,TGTGCCAGCAGCCGAGACACAGCGGGGGCAGATGAGCAGTTCTTC,TRBV7-3,NA,TRBJ2-1,TRBD2
CASKTDSSYNSPLHF,TGTGCCAGTAAGACCGACAGCTCCTATAATTCACCCCTCCACTTT,TRBV19,NA,TRBJ1-6,NA
CSVERGPGTQYF,TGCAGCGTTGAAAGAGGCCCGGGGACGCAGTATTTT,TRBV29-1,once,TRBJ2-3,NA
CASTPRGGANVLTF,TGTGCCAGCACGCCGCGGGGTGGGGCCAACGTCCTGACTTTC,TRBV7-8,NA,TRBJ2-6,NA
CSAPGGDTQYF,TGCAGTGCCCCAGGAGGGGATACGCAGTATTTT,TRBV20-1,NA,TRBJ2-3,NA
CASSFEGRSTDTQYF,TGTGCCAGCAGTTTCGAGGGGAGGAGCACAGATACGCAGTATTTT,TRBV28,NA,TRBJ2-3,NA
CASQSNTGTNQPQHF,TGTGCCAGCCAATCCAACACAGGGACGAATCAGCCCCAGCATTTT,TRBV2,NA,TRBJ1-5,NA
CASSLTPSGGHSYNEQFF,TGTGCCAGCAGCTTAACCCCCAGCGGGGGGCACTCCTACAATGAGCAGTTCTTC,TRBV7-3,once,TRBJ2-1,TRBD2
CASSLYGTAAETQYF,TGTGCCAGCAGCTTATATGGGACAGCGGCGGAGACCCAGTACTTC,TRBV7-3,NA,TRBJ2-5,TRBD1
CASSQGRYSNQPQHF,TGCGCCAGCAGCCAAGGGCGGTATAGCAATCAGCCCCAGCATTTT,TRBV4-3,once,TRBJ1-5,NA
CASSPRASGELFF,TGTGCCAGCAGCCCGCGCGCTAGCGGGGAGTTGTTTTTT,TRBV7-3,NA,TRBJ2-2,TRBD2
CASSPSGRAEWETQYF,TGTGCCAGCAGCCCTAGCGGGAGGGCCGAGTGGGAGACCCAGTACTTC,TRBV7-6,NA,TRBJ2-5,TRBD2
CASSVISNYEQYF,TGTGCCAGCTCGGTAATTTCGAACTACGAGCAGTACTTC,TRBV6-1,NA,TRBJ2-7,NA
CASSAGGVNSPLHF,TGTGCCAGCAGCGCAGGGGGCGTTAATTCACCCCTCCACTTT,TRBV9,NA,TRBJ1-6,TRBD1
CASSLTGGNAEAFF,TGTGCCAGCTCACTGACAGGGGGGAATGCTGAAGCTTTCTTT,TRBV18,once,TRBJ1-1,TRBD1
CASSLKSDTEAFF,TGTGCCAGCAGCTTAAAATCAGACACTGAAGCTTTCTTT,TRBV7-8,once,TRBJ1-1,NA
CASSQTWNEQFF,TGTGCCAGCAGCCAGACTTGGAATGAGCAGTTCTTC,TRBV6-1,NA,TRBJ2-1,NA
CASSQPTGGNTEAFF,TGTGCCAGCTCACAACCGACAGGGGGGAACACTGAAGCTTTCTTT,TRBV18,NA,TRBJ1-1,TRBD1
CASRILPPETQYF,TGTGCCAGCAGGATACTACCGCCGGAGACCCAGTACTTC,TRBV6-1,NA,TRBJ2-5,NA
CASSPGWGGYEQYF,TGCGCCAGCAGCCCTGGCTGGGGGGGCTACGAGCAGTACTTC,TRBV4-1,NA,TRBJ2-7,TRBD2
CSVEPSASTDTQYF,TGCAGCGTTGAACCTAGCGCTAGCACAGATACGCAGTATTTT,TRBV29-1,NA,TRBJ2-3,NA
CASSHGGSEFYGYTF,TGTGCCAGCAGCCACGGAGGTTCAGAATTCTATGGCTACACCTTC,TRBV5-4,NA,TRBJ1-2,NA
CAAAGDYEQYF,TGTGCCGCAGCGGGAGACTACGAGCAGTACTTC,TRBV10-3,NA,TRBJ2-7,TRBD2
CASSSSPDRGGNEQFF,TGTGCCAGCAGCTCATCCCCCGACAGGGGAGGTAATGAGCAGTTCTTC,TRBV7-6,NA,TRBJ2-1,TRBD1
CATSRDQPGGRGNYGYTF,TGTGCCACCAGCAGAGATCAGCCAGGCGGAAGGGGAAACTATGGCTACACCTTC,TRBV15,once,TRBJ1-2,NA
CASSFNIGGYEQYF,TGTGCCAGCAGCTTTAATATCGGGGGCTACGAGCAGTACTTC,TRBV11-2,NA,TRBJ2-7,NA
CASSAQDSSYEQYF,TGTGCCAGCAGCGCCCAGGACAGCTCCTACGAGCAGTACTTC,TRBV9,NA,TRBJ2-7,NA
CASSLDPGYEQYF,TGTGCCAGCAGCTTAGATCCGGGGTACGAGCAGTACTTC,TRBV13,NA,TRBJ2-7,NA
CASSIQGDTQYF,TGTGCCAGCTCCATACAGGGAGATACGCAGTATTTT,TRBV6-1,NA,TRBJ2-3,NA
CASSTLAGVYEQYF,TGTGCCAGCAGTACCCTAGCGGGAGTCTACGAGCAGTACTTC,TRBV6-6,NA,TRBJ2-7,TRBD2
CASSSSGRGETQYF,TGTGCCAGCAGCTCTAGCGGGAGAGGGGAGACCCAGTACTTC,TRBV7-6,NA,TRBJ2-5,TRBD2
CASSQVGTGGKDTQYF,TGCGCCAGCAGTCAAGTCGGGACAGGTGGGAAAGATACGCAGTATTTT,TRBV23-1,NA,TRBJ2-3,TRBD1